The clone carrying this T cell receptor (beta chain) was detected once. Its antigen is as yet unknown. The record originates from a study of siplizumab effects on memory and regulatory T cells. Study conclusions and caveats: The study found that mappable alloreactive CD4+ clones averaged roughly 69% Treg-derived with siplizumab and around 25% in controls. Sequences below about 10^-5 frequency were poorly captured, limiting mapping of alloreactive clones. Siplizumab significantly decreased alloreactive sequences from unstimulated CD4+ memory cells.

Using immunoSEQ multiplex PCR, the repertoire was profiled, and TCRdb retains in-frame clones only, with some absent. The sample records around 100,000 clones, 75% to 95% being singletons. Trimming stripped 7 bases from V and 4 bases from J, with 20 bases between. Germline CDR1 is MNHNY and CDR2 is SVGAGI (reference sequence). The CDR3 loop spans 16 amino acids. The chain carries TRBV6-6 and TRBJ1-3; unclear D gene. Sequenced: CD4+ T cells sorted from blood. The receptor comes from a human donor in good health. Some clones in this sample may be carry-over from other donors' samples. CDR3 nucleotide sequence: TGTGCCAGCACTGCAACCGGGCTCCTGGCCGGAAACACCATATATTTT. Its protein is CASTATGLLAGNTIYF.